The clone carrying this T cell receptor beta chain was detected ten times or more. Antigen: not known. This CDR3 contains 16 residues. Looked up from germline, CDR1 is LGHDT and CDR2 is YNNKEL (reference sequence). V lost 5 bases and J 0 bases, leaving 13 bases between the germline ends. A universal primer site and UMIs were added as TCR cDNA was made by 5'RACE template switching. TCRdb reanalysed the 5' RACE reads using MiXCR and keeps one entry per CDR3 protein. Seen here are 240,000 or so distinct CDR3 sequences, roughly 7.2% observed once, and the top ten hold 0.65% to 0.9%. These data come from a study of T cells after yellow fever vaccination. Study context: With SMART-Seq v4 Ultra Low Input, the fractions containing low cell numbers were prepared.

Overall study results and limits: Post-booster repertoires again held most primary-vaccination clones (about 95% CD4, roughly 88% CD8). Peak timing came faster in the weaker secondary response, day 5 versus 15.

Specimen: CD4+ T cells sorted from PBMCs, collected 15 days after the yellow fever booster vaccination. The sequence came from a man between 25 and 39 years old who received the YFV17D yellow fever vaccine. The genes are TRBV3-1 and TRBJ2-2, with D perhaps matching TRBD2 (6 bases). This CDR3 is CASSLGGGSNTGELFF. The DNA of the CDR3 is TGTGCCAGCAGCTTGGGGGGAGGCTCGAACACCGGGGAGCTGTTTTTT.